The present entry profiles one TCR beta chain with its context. Antigen specificity is unknown. CD4+ naive, central memory, regulatory and stem cell-like memory cells were sorted via CD45RO/CCR7/CD25/CD127/CD95/CD27. V lost 2 bases and J 5 bases, leaving 10 bases between the germline ends. This CDR3 has 14 amino acids. The V gene's germline CDR1 is SGHRS and CDR2 YFSETQ. The sample comes from a study of beta chain features in type 1 diabetes. Study details: Sorted cell examination encompassed 100,000,000 or so cells across all samples. Overall study results and limits: Diminished insertions and augmented deletions at VDJ junctions characterized type 1 diabetes patients. Shorter TCRB CDR3s, moderately but significantly so, marked every one of the four CD4+ subsets in Type 1 diabetes patients.

Sequenced material consisted of expressed TCRB transcripts (all of the isolated RNA was reverse transcribed). The assay was immunoSEQ multiplex PCR, and TCRdb's table has in-frame clones only and misses some. The data show a few hundred thousand clones, with 9.6% seen just once and less than 0.65% held by the top ten. This sequence originates from a man aged 30 to 39 with type 1 diabetes. The source material was central memory CD4+ T cells from blood. The rearrangement links TRBV5-1 to TRBJ1-4; D is perhaps TRBD1 (6 bases). The CDR3 loop is CASSFGTQNEKLFF. DNA for the CDR3: TGCGCCAGCAGCTTTGGGACACAAAATGAAAAACTGTTTTTT.